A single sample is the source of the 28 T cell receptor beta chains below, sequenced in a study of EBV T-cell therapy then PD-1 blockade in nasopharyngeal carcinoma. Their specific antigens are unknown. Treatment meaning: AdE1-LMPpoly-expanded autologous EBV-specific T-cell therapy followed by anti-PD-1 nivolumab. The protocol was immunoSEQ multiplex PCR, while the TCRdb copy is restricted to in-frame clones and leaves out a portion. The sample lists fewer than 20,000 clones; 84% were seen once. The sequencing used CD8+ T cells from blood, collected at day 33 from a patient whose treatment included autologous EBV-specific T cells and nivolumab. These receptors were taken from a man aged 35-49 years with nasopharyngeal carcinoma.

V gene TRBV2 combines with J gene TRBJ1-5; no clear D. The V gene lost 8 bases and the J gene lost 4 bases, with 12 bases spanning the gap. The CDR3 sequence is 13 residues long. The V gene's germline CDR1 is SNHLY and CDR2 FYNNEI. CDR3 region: CASLRVWNQPQHF. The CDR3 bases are TGTGCCAGCCTCAGAGTGTGGAATCAGCCCCAGCATTTT.

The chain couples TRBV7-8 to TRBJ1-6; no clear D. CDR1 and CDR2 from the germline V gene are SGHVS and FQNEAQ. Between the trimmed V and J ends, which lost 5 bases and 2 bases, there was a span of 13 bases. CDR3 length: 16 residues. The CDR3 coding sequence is TGTGCCAGCAGCCTCCTCGGAGAGACCTATAATTCACCCCTCCACTTT. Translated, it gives CASSLLGETYNSPLHF.

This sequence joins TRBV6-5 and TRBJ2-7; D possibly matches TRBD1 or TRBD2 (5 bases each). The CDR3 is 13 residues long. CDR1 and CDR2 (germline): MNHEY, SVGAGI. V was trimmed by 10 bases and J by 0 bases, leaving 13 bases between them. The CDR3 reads CATDWGSSYEQYF. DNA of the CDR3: TGTGCCACCGACTGGGGGTCCTCCTACGAGCAGTACTTC.

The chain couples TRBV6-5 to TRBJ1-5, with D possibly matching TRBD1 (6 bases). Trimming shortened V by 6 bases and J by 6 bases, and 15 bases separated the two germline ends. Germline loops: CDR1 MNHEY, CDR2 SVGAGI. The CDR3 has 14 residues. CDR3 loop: CASRIQGVGQPQHF. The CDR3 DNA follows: TGTGCCAGCAGGATACAGGGAGTCGGTCAGCCCCAGCATTTT.

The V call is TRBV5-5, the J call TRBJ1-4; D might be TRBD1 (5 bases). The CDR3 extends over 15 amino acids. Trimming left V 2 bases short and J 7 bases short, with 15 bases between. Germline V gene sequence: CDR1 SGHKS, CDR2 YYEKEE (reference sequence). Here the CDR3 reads CASSFERGLGEKLFF. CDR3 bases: TGTGCCAGCAGCTTTGAGCGGGGCCTAGGTGAAAAACTGTTTTTT.

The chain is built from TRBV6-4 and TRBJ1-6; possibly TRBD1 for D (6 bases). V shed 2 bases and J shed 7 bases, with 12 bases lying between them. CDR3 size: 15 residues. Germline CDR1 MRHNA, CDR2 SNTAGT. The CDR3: CASSDLDSPNSPLHF. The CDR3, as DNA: TGTGCCAGCAGTGACCTGGACAGCCCGAATTCACCCCTCCACTTT.

The CDR3: CASSQGRTSGGAGETQYF. The DNA of the CDR3 is TGTGCCAGCAGCCAGGGGAGGACTAGCGGGGGGGCCGGAGAGACCCAGTACTTC. The chain joins TRBV7-2 to TRBJ2-5, with TRBD2 identical over 15 bases. The ends lost 5 bases at V and 4 bases at J; junction bases unmatched: 11. The CDR3 has 18 amino acids. The germline V gene has CDR1 SGHTA and CDR2 FQGNSA. The complete variable domain, with remaining parts taken from reference TRBV7-2 and TRBJ2-5, reads GAGVSQSPSNKVTEKGKDVELRCDPISGHTALYWYRQSLGQGLEFLIYFQGNSAPDKSGLPSDRFSAERTGGSVSTLTIQRTQQEDSAVYLCASSQGRTSGGAGETQYFGPGTRLLVL.

CDR3 amino acids: CASRVLGGDSGANVLTF. CDR3 nucleotides: TGTGCCAGCAGGGTCTTGGGCGGGGACTCTGGGGCCAACGTCCTGACTTTC. This chain uses TRBV28 with TRBJ2-6, with D possibly TRBD2 on 6 matching bases. The germline V gene has CDR1 MDHEN and CDR2 SYDVKM. The CDR3 is 17 amino acids. V shed 6 bases and J shed 0 bases, with 15 bases lying between them.

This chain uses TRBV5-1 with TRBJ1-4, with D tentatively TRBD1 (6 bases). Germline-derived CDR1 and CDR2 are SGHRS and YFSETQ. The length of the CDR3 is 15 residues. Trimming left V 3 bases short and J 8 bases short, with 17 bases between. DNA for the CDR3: TGCGCCAGCAGCTCAGAGGGACACGAACGCGAAAAACTGTTTTTT. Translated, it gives CASSSEGHEREKLFF.

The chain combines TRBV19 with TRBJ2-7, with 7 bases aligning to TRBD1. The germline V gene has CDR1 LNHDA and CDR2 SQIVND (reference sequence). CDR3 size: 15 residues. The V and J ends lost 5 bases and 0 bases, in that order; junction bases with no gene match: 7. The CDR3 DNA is TGTGCCAGTAGTTCGTGGACAGGCCTCTCCTACGAGCAGTACTTC. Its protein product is CASSSWTGLSYEQYF.

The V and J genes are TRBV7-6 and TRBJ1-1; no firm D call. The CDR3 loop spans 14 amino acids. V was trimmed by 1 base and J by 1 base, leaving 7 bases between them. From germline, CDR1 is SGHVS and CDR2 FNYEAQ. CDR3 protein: CASSLEVGNTEAFF. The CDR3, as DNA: TGTGCCAGCAGCTTAGAGGTCGGGAACACTGAAGCTTTCTTT. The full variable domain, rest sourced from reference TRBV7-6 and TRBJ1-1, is GAGVSQSPRYKVTKRGQDVALRCDPISGHVSLYWYRQALGQGPEFLTYFNYEAQQDKSGLPNDRFSAERPEGSISTLTIQRTEQRDSAMYRCASSLEVGNTEAFFGQGTRLTVV.

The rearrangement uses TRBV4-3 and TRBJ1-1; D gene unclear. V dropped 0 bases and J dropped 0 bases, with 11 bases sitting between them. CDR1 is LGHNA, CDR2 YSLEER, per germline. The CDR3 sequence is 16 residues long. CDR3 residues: CASSQEDRIVNTEAFF. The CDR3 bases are TGCGCCAGCAGCCAAGAGGACCGGATAGTGAACACTGAAGCTTTCTTT.

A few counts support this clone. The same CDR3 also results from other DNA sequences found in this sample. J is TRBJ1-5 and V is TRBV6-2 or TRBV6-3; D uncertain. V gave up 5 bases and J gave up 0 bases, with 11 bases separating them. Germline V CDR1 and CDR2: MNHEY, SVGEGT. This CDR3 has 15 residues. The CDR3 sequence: CASSLGRSSNQPQHF. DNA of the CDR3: TGTGCCAGCAGTCTCGGACGGTCTAGCAATCAGCCCCAGCATTTT.

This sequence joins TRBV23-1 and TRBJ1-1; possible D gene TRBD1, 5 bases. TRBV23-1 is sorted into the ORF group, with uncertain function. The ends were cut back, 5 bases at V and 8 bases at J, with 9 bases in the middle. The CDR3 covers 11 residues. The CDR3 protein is CASSGTEEAFF. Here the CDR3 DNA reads TGCGCCAGCAGTGGGACCGAAGAAGCTTTCTTT.

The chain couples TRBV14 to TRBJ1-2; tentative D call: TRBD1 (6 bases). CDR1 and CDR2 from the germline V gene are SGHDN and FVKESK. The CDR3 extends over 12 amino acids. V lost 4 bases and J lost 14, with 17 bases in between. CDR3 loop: CASSRFTGYGTF. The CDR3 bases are TGTGCCAGCAGCCGCTTTACAGGGTATGGTACCTTC.

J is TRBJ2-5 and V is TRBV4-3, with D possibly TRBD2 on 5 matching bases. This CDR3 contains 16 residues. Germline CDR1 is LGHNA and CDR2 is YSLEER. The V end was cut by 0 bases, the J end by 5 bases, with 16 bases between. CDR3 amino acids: CASSQDGIGRGETQYF. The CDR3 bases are TGCGCCAGCAGCCAAGATGGGATCGGGCGCGGGGAGACCCAGTACTTC.

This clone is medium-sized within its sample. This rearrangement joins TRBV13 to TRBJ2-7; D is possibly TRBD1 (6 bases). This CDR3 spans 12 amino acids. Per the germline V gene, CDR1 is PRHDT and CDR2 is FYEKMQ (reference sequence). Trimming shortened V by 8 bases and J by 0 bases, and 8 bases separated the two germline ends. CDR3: CASGQSSYEQYF. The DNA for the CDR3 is TGTGCCAGCGGACAGTCCTCCTACGAGCAGTACTTC. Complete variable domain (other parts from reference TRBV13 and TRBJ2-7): AAGVIQSPRHLIKEKRETATLKCYPIPRHDTVYWYQQGPGQDPQFLISFYEKMQSDKGSIPDRFSAQQFSDYHSELNMSSLELGDSALYFCASGQSSYEQYFGPGTRLTVT.

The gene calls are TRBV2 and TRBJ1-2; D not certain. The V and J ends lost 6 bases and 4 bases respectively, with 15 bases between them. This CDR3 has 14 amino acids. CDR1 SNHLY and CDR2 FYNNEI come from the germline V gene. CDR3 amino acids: CASRKTGFSYGYTF. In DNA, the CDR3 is TGTGCCAGCAGAAAAACGGGGTTTAGCTATGGCTACACCTTC.

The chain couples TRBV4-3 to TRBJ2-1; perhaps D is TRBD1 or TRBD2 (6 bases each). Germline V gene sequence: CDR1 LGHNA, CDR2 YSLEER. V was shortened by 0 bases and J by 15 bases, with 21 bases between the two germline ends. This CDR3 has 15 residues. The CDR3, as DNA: TGCGCCAGCAGCCAAGATCTAGGGGGGTCGTTACGTGCGTTCTTC. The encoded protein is CASSQDLGGSLRAFF.

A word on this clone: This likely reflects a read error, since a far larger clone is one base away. This CDR3 is CASSPETPRDEQYF. CDR3 coding DNA: TGTGCCAGCAGTCCCGAGACACCACGAGACGAGCAGTACTTC. The chain is built from TRBV6-5 and TRBJ2-7; D not resolved. Trimming took off 5 bases at V and 5 bases at J, with 16 bases between the two ends. Per germline, CDR1 MNHEY and CDR2 SVGAGI. The CDR3 has 14 amino acids.

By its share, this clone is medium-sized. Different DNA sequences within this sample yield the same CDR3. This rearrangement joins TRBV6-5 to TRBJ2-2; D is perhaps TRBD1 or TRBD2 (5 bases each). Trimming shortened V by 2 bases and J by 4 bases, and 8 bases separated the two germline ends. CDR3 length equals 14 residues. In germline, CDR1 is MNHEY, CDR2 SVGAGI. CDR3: CASSYDSGTGELFF. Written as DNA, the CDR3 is TGTGCCAGCAGTTACGACAGCGGCACCGGGGAGCTGTTTTTT.

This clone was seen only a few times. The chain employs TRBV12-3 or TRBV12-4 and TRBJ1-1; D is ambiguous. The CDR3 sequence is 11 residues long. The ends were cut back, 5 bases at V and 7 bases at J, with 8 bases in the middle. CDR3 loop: CASSATGEAFF. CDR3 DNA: TGTGCCAGCAGTGCCACGGGTGAAGCTTTCTTT.

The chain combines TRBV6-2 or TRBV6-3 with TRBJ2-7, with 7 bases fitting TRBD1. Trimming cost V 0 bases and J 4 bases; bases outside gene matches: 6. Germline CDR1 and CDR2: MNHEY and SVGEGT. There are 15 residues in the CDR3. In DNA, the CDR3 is TGTGCCAGCAGTTACTCGATTGGGACAGTTTACGAGCAGTACTTC. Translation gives CASSYSIGTVYEQYF.

The DNA of the CDR3 is TGTGCCATCAGTGGGGTCAGGGGCAGAGTGGCAGGAAACACCATATATTTT. As protein: CAISGVRGRVAGNTIYF. The gene calls are TRBV10-3 and TRBJ1-3, with D perhaps TRBD1 (6 bases). Germline-derived CDR1 and CDR2 are ENHRY and SYGVKD. Trimming took off 4 bases at V and 4 bases at J, with 20 bases between the two ends. The CDR3 consists of 17 residues.

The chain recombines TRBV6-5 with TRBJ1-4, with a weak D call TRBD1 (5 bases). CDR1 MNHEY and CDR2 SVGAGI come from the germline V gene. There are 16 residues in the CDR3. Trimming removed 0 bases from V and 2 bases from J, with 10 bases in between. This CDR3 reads CASSYSTGETNEKLFF. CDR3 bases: TGTGCCAGCAGTTACTCAACGGGGGAGACTAATGAAAAACTGTTTTTT.

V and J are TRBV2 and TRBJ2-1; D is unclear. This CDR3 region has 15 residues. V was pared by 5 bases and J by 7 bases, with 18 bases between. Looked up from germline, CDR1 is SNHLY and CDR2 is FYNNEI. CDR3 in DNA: TGTGCCAGCAGTTCCTCCCCGACCCTGGGGAATGAGCAGTTCTTC. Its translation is CASSSSPTLGNEQFF.

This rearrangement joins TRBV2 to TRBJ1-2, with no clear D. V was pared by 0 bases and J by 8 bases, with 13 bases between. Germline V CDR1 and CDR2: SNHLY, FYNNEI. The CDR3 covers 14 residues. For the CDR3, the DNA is TGTGCCAGCAGTGAAGCGGATCCATTTAAAGGCTACACCTTC. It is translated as CASSEADPFKGYTF. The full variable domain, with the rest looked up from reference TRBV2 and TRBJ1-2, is EPEVTQTPSHQVTQMGQEVILRCVPISNHLYFYWYRQILGQKVEFLVSFYNNEISEKSEIFDDQFSVERPDGSNFTLKIRSTKLEDSAMYFCASSEADPFKGYTFGSGTRLTVV.

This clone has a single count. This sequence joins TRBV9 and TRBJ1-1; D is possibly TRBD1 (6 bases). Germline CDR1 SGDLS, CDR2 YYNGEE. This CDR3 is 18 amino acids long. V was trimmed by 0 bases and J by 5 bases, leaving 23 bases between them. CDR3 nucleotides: TGTGCCAGCAGCGTAGCATCGGGGAGTGCGGACAGACGGACTGAAGCTTTCTTT. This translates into CASSVASGSADRRTEAFF. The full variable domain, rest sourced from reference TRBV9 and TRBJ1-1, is DSGVTQTPKHLITATGQRVTLRCSPRSGDLSVYWYQQSLDQGLQFLIQYYNGEERAKGNILERFSAQQFPDLHSELNLSSLELGDSALYFCASSVASGSADRRTEAFFGQGTRLTVV.